This T cell receptor (beta chain) was sequenced for a study of shared clonotypes between healthy human individuals. The authors ran the assay at deep level. Some clones are missing from TCRdb's copy, which holds only in-frame ones; the method was immunoSEQ multiplex PCR. The repertoire holds 650,000 to 800,000 clones, with roughly two thirds as singletons. CD4+ cells were split into CD45RA+ naive and CD45RA-negative memory subsets. The J segment lost 4 bases and the V segment lost 3 bases, leaving 11 bases of the junction unmatched. Germline V lookup: CDR1 SGHTA, CDR2 FQGNSA. The CDR3 spans 16 residues. There are many counts of this clone.

The specimen sequenced was memory CD4+ T cells sorted from blood. Documented subset: CD45RA-negative fraction. This chain links TRBV7-2 with TRBJ1-2; TRBD1 aligns across 7 bases. This TCR was recovered from a woman younger than 45 in good health. This chain's CDR3 is CASSFKGGGGGYGYTF. The CDR3 region has the DNA TGTGCCAGCAGCTTCAAAGGCGGAGGGGGCGGCTATGGCTACACCTTC.